The clone carrying this T cell receptor beta chain is a singleton in its sample. Other DNA sequences in the same sample also yield this CDR3. The data were taken from a study of blood T cell repertoires in COVID-19. At the level of the study: Spain, Italy and the United States supplied samples that represented acute and convalescent COVID-19. The analysed material was cDNA or gDNA that came from T cells, B-cell-depleted T cells, or PBMCs.

The authors' processing: Amplified reference gene primers provided the basis for estimating nucleated cell counts. Clones were read by immunoSEQ multiplex PCR, and TCRdb kept only the in-frame ones, dropping some. Clone size and the V and J calls come from that table; the DNA yielded D and trimming. The table lists about 59,000 clones, roughly 85% of them singletons. This CDR3 is 14 amino acids long. Germline V gene sequence: CDR1 ENHRY, CDR2 SYGVKD. The junction had 1 base not matched to a gene; V was cut back by 6 bases and J by 0 bases. The sequenced sample consisted of peripheral blood. This sequence was found in a human donor in a cohort sampled during active COVID-19. The chain recombines TRBV10-3 with TRBJ1-3; 8 bases line up with TRBD1. This CDR3 reads CAISGQGSGNTIYF. DNA for the CDR3: TGTGCCATCAGCGGACAGGGCTCTGGAAACACCATATATTTT.